The next 8 T cell receptor beta chains were all read from a single sample in a study of blood T cell repertoires in COVID-19. Measured with immunoSEQ multiplex PCR; TCRdb has only the in-frame clones, and not every one. The sample yields around 130,000 clones, about 86% seen once. What was sequenced was peripheral blood. The receptor set was obtained from a woman aged 50 to 60 who had recovered from COVID-19.

This clone was detected once. This chain links TRBV5-1 with TRBJ2-3; 13 bases agree with TRBD2. The germline CDR1 and CDR2 sequences are SGHRS and YFSETQ. The ends lost 3 bases at V and 4 bases at J; junction bases unmatched: 8. This CDR3 contains 17 residues. The CDR3 nucleotides are TGCGCCAGCAGCTCTGGGACTAGCGGGATTGTCGCAGATACGCAGTATTTT. Its translation is CASSSGTSGIVADTQYF.

V usage is TRBV30 and J usage is TRBJ1-2; D may be TRBD1 (6 bases). Trimming took off 2 bases at V and 6 bases at J, with 10 bases between the two ends. Germline CDR1 and CDR2: GTSNPN and SVGIG (reference sequence). The CDR3 runs 12 residues. In DNA, the CDR3 is TGTGCCTGGAGTAGGCAGGGGCATGGCTACACCTTC. It yields the protein CAWSRQGHGYTF.

This sequence joins TRBV5-1 and TRBJ1-1; TRBD1 matches 8 bases. CDR1 and CDR2 (germline): SGHRS, YFSETQ. V shed 1 base, J shed 2 bases, and the junction held 7 bases outside the gene matches. The length of the CDR3 is 16 residues. This chain's CDR3 is CASSLILQGANTEAFF. The CDR3 DNA reads as TGCGCCAGCAGCTTGATACTCCAGGGGGCTAACACTGAAGCTTTCTTT.

The chain links TRBV4-1 to TRBJ2-3; a weak D match, TRBD2 (6 bases). V was trimmed by 0 bases and J by 3 bases, leaving 19 bases between them. Per the germline V gene, CDR1 is MGHRA and CDR2 is YSYEKL. The CDR3 length is 18 residues. CDR3 bases: TGCGCCAGCAGCCAAGACGGCGGGGCAGCTCTGGAAACAGATACGCAGTATTTT. The encoded protein is CASSQDGGAALETDTQYF.

The rearrangement uses TRBV30 and TRBJ1-4, with TRBD1 as a possible D gene (6 bases). CDR1 and CDR2 (germline): GTSNPN, SVGIG (reference sequence). The CDR3 contains 16 residues. Trimming cost V 2 bases and J 0 bases, with 13 bases left between them. CDR3 in amino acids: CAWSPLGAATNEKLFF. Written as DNA, the CDR3 is TGTGCCTGGAGTCCCTTGGGGGCAGCAACTAATGAAAAACTGTTTTTT.

This chain connects TRBV18 to TRBJ2-7; 12 bases agree with TRBD2. J was trimmed by 2 bases and V by 3 bases; bases with no gene match: 2. The germline V gene encodes CDR1 KGHSH and CDR2 LQKENI. The CDR3 contains 15 residues. The CDR3 DNA reads as TGTGCCAGCTCACCTGGACTAGCGGGGACCTACGAGCAGTACTTC. Its translation is CASSPGLAGTYEQYF.

CDR3 bases: TGTGCCAGCAGCCCCGGCGGGGGGCCCTCCTTGGGGGATGAGCAGTTCTTC. Its translation: CASSPGGGPSLGDEQFF. The rearrangement uses TRBV3-1 (or the pseudogene TRBV3-2) and TRBJ2-1, with 8 bases matching TRBD2. With 4 bases clipped from V and 8 bases from J, the junction kept 16 bases outside the gene matches. From germline, CDR1 is LGHDT and CDR2 YNNKEL (reference sequence). The CDR3 has 17 amino acids.

The chain is built from TRBV5-5 and TRBJ2-7, with D possibly TRBD1 on 6 matching bases. CDR3 length: 15 amino acids. Germline CDR1 and CDR2: SGHKS and YYEKEE (reference sequence). With 5 bases removed from V and 2 bases from J, the gap between germline ends came to 17 bases. The CDR3 DNA is TGTGCCAGCAGGCCAGGACCTTCAGGGGCCTACGAGCAGTACTTC. Translating gives CASRPGPSGAYEQYF.